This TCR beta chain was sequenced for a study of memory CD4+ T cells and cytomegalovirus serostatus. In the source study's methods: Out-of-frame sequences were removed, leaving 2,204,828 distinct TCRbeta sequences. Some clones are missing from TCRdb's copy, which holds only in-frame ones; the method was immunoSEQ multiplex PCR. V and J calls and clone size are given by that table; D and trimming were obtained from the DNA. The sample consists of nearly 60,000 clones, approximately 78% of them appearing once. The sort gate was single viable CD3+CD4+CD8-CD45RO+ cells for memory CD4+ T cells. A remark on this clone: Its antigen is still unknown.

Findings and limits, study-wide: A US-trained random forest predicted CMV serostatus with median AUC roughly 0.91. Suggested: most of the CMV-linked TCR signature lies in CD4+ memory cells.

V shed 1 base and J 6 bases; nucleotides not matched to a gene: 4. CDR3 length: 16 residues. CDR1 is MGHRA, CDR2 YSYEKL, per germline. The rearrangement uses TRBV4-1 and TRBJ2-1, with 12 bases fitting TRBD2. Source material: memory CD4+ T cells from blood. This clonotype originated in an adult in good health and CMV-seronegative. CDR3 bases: TGCGCCAGCAGCCAAGCCCCTAGCGGGAGGGGCAATGAGCAGTTCTTC. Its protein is CASSQAPSGRGNEQFF.